The next 3 T cell receptor beta chains were all read from a single sample in a study of cytomegalovirus exposure and HLA in healthy donors. The PCR contained 60 Vbeta and 13 Jbeta primers. Assay used: immunoSEQ multiplex PCR; TCRdb lists only in-frame clones, some missing. The table for this sample gives roughly 120,000 clones. Material: PBMCs. The origin of the receptors is a man aged 35 to 55 in good health and CMV-seronegative.

V is TRBV27 and J is TRBJ2-1; 8 nucleotides agree with TRBD1. The CDR3 length is 16 residues. The ends lost 1 base at V and 7 bases at J; junction bases unmatched: 9. In germline, CDR1 is MNHEY, CDR2 SMNVEV (reference sequence). CDR3 region: CASSLFSGRGRNEQFF. The CDR3, as DNA: TGTGCCAGCAGTTTATTCTCTGGCAGGGGGCGAAATGAGCAGTTCTTC.

This chain connects TRBV11-3 to TRBJ2-5; possible D gene TRBD2, 7 bases. The germline V gene has CDR1 SGHNT and CDR2 YENEEA. V was shortened by 6 bases and J by 5 bases, with 19 bases between the two germline ends. The length of the CDR3 is 15 residues. In nucleotides, the CDR3 is TGTGCCAGCAGTAGGGCTAGCGGAGGGGGGGAGACCCAGTACTTC. As protein: CASSRASGGGETQYF. The whole variable domain, remainder taken from reference TRBV11-3 and TRBJ2-5, is EAGVVQSPRYKIIEKKQPVAFWCNPISGHNTLYWYLQNLGQGPELLIRYENEEAVDDSQLPKDRFSAERLKGVDSTLKIQPAELGDSAVYLCASSRASGGGETQYFGPGTRLLVL.

The V call is TRBV7-2, the J call TRBJ1-2, with a weak D call TRBD1 (6 bases). The germline CDR1 and CDR2 sequences are SGHTA and FQGNSA. This CDR3 is 15 amino acids long. The V end was cut by 1 base, the J end by 2 bases, with 11 bases between. The CDR3 here is CASSLGGQLNYGYTF. CDR3 nucleotides: TGTGCCAGCAGCTTAGGCGGACAGCTAAACTATGGCTACACCTTC.